This TCR beta chain was captured in a study of long-term antiretroviral therapy in people with HIV. General study results and limits: Among HIV repertoires, CDR3 length ranges were narrower than those of controls. Dominant in the repertoire at all time points were clones expanded before ART. With ART, diversity went up but was still lower than in transplant donor controls.

At the survey level, the v3.0 immunoSEQ assay was run. Target depth was about 35,000-50,000 T-cell genomes per sample. Sequencing used immunoSEQ multiplex PCR; TCRdb keeps in-frame clones, though not all of them. The top ten clones hold 15% to 20% of a sample with about 18,000 clones, 80% to 90% of them seen once. The CDR3 has 18 amino acids. CDR1 and CDR2 (germline): LGHNA, YSLEER. With 3 bases clipped from V and 3 bases from J, the junction kept 11 bases outside the gene matches. Comment on this clone: Its specificity is not known.

Material: unsorted PBMCs, obtained 0.6 years after starting antiretroviral therapy. This TCR derives from a young woman with HIV. J is TRBJ1-1 and V is TRBV4-3, with 12 bases matching TRBD1. For the CDR3, the DNA is TGCGCCAGCAGCCACCCCCGGGACAGGGGGCCTGACGACACTGAAGCTTTCTTT. Residues: CASSHPRDRGPDDTEAFF.